This record concerns one T cell receptor beta chain sequence. In the original processing: Amplification with reference gene primers provided the estimates of nucleated cell counts. Method: immunoSEQ multiplex PCR; TCRdb's copy keeps in-frame clones and lacks some. D and trimming were read from the DNA, whereas the V and J calls and clone size are those reported in that table. The sample carries some 240,000 clones, under 90% recorded once. The data are from a study of blood T cell repertoires in COVID-19. Study-wide background: Samples of COVID-19 (acute and convalescent) were obtained from the United States, Italy and Spain. Nucleic acid was either cDNA or gDNA, and it came from T cells, B-cell-depleted T cells, or PBMCs.

The CDR3 has 16 residues. Looked up from germline, CDR1 is MNHEY and CDR2 is SVGAGI. V was cut by 4 bases and J by 7 bases, with 20 bases left in between. The sample comprised peripheral blood. The chain combines TRBV6-5 with TRBJ1-5; tentative D call: TRBD1 (5 bases). The TCR originated in a man aged 55 to 70 who had recovered from COVID-19. The chain's CDR3 is CASSLTGVGVGQPQHF. The CDR3 DNA sequence: TGTGCCAGCAGTTTAACGGGGGTTGGGGTTGGACAGCCCCAGCATTTT.